The entry below describes one T cell receptor beta chain. The sample is drawn from a study of blood T cell repertoires in COVID-19. Across the study: COVID-19 samples collected from the United States, Italy and Spain covered acute and convalescent phases. From T cells, B-cell-depleted T cells, or PBMCs came the material, which was cDNA or gDNA.

J was trimmed by 2 bases and V by 2 bases; bases with no gene match: 9. Germline loops: CDR1 SGHRS, CDR2 YFSETQ. There are 16 residues in the CDR3. The protocol was immunoSEQ multiplex PCR, while the TCRdb copy is restricted to in-frame clones and leaves out a portion. The sample contains roughly 130,000 clones, roughly 88% of which appear only once. J is TRBJ1-1 and V is TRBV5-1, with TRBD1 identical over 7 bases. Specimen: peripheral blood. The sequence was collected from a man aged 55 to 69 with active or convalescent COVID-19. The CDR3 coding sequence is TGCGCCAGCAGCTTCGTTTTAGGGACAGTAAACACTGAAGCTTTCTTT. Its translation is CASSFVLGTVNTEAFF.